The source of this TCR beta chain is a study of radiotherapy plus CTLA-4 blockade in lung cancer. Study summary: Among enrolled patients, 15% to 20% responded and 31% achieved disease control.

Concerning this clone itself: The antigen is undetermined.

Here immunoSEQ multiplex PCR was the method, and the copy in TCRdb shows in-frame clones only, minus some. The sample holds roughly 100,000 clones, more than 70% seen once. V lost 2 bases, J lost 5 bases, and 7 bases lay in between. This CDR3 is built from 12 residues. The germline CDR1 and CDR2 sequences are SGHVS and FQNEAQ. General study results and limits: An expansion of tumor-derived TCR clones occurred in blood after radiotherapy plus ipilimumab.

The chain carries TRBV7-8 and TRBJ2-7; D remains ambiguous. The source was peripheral blood, collected from a patient treated with radiotherapy plus ipilimumab. The sequence derives from a human donor with non-small cell lung cancer that progressed on radiotherapy plus ipilimumab. Some clones in this sample may be carry-over from other donors' samples. CDR3 region: CASSLQGNEQYF. The CDR3, as DNA: TGTGCCAGCAGCTTACAAGGGAACGAGCAGTACTTC.